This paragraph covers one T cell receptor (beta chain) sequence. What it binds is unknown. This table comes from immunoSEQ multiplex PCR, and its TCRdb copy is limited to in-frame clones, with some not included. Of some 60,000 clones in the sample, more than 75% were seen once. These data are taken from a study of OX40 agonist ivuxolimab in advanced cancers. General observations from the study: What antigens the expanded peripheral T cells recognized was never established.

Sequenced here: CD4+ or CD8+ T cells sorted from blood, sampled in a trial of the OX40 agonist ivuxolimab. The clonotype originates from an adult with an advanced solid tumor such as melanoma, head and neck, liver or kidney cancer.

CDR3 in amino acids: CASSFWGRLSTDTQYF. CDR3 nucleotides: TGTGCCAGCAGTTTTTGGGGCAGGCTGAGCACAGATACGCAGTATTTT. The chain uses TRBV28 and TRBJ2-3; D possibly corresponds to TRBD1 (5 bases). Trimming removed 3 bases from V and 0 bases from J, with 13 bases in between. In germline, CDR1 is MDHEN, CDR2 SYDVKM. The CDR3 runs to 16 residues.